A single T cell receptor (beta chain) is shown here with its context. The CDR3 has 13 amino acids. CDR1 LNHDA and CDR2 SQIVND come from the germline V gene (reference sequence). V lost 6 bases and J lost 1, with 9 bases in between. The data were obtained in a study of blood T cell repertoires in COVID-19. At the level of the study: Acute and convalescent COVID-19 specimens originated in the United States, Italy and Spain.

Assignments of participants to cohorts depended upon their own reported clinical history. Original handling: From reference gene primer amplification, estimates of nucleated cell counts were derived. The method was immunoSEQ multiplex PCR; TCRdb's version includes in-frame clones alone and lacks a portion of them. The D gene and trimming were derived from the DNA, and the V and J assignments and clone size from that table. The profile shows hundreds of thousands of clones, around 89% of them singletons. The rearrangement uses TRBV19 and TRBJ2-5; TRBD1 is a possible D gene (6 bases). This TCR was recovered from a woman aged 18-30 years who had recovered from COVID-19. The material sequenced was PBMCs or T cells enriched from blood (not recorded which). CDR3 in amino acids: CASSGQLQETQYF. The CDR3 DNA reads TGTGCCAGTAGCGGACAGCTCCAAGAGACCCAGTACTTC.